The present TCR beta chain was sequenced within a study of T cell repertoires in ileal Crohn's disease. Worth noting for this clone: Antigen specificity is unknown.

Indicated time point: neoterminal ileum biopsy at postoperative endoscopy, about 6 months after surgery. Broader study findings: Postoperative endoscopy occurred within one year, median around 6.6 months. All patients with clonality above 26.8% had endoscopic recurrence.

The V end was cut by 3 bases, the J end by 5 bases, with 12 bases between. CDR3 length equals 14 residues. The germline gives CDR1 SGHDT, CDR2 YYEEEE. Method: immunoSEQ multiplex PCR; TCRdb's copy keeps in-frame clones and lacks some. The sample records 55,000 to 65,000 clones, approximately 88% being singletons. The V and J genes are TRBV5-6 and TRBJ1-5; TRBD1 is a possible D gene (5 bases). The sequencing sample was made of ileal tissue. The TCR was taken from an adult with Crohn's disease. The CDR3 is CASSYTGEHQPQHF. CDR3 nucleotide sequence: TGTGCCAGCAGCTATACAGGAGAACATCAGCCCCAGCATTTT.